The 7 T cell receptor beta chains below all came from one sample that was sequenced in a study of blood T cell repertoires in COVID-19. Using immunoSEQ multiplex PCR, the repertoire was profiled, and TCRdb retains in-frame clones only, with some absent. In the table there are 200,000 to 250,000 clones, nearly 85% of which are singletons. The material sequenced was peripheral blood. The receptor source for this set is a woman under 40 with COVID-19, enrolled during active disease.

The chain has TRBV4-3 and TRBJ2-5; D is possibly TRBD2 (5 bases). The germline V and J ends were trimmed by 0 bases and 0 bases, with 8 bases remaining between them. CDR1 and CDR2 (germline): LGHNA, YSLEER. This CDR3 spans 15 amino acids. The CDR3 DNA reads as TGCGCCAGCAGCCAAGATCTACTAGACCAAGAGACCCAGTACTTC. Its translation is CASSQDLLDQETQYF.

The V call is TRBV7-2, the J call TRBJ2-7; no clear D. Germline-derived CDR1 and CDR2 are SGHTA and FQGNSA. This CDR3 is 13 amino acids long. V lost 1 base to trimming and J lost 1 base, with 5 bases between them. CDR3 amino acids: CASSLGRSYEQYF. CDR3 coding DNA: TGTGCCAGCAGCTTAGGGCGGTCCTACGAGCAGTACTTC.

The chain uses TRBV6-1 and TRBJ2-3, with a tentative D call TRBD1 (6 bases). The CDR3 consists of 14 residues. Deletions cut 1 base from V and 6 bases from J, with 11 bases between. Germline V gene lookup returns CDR1 MNHNS and CDR2 SASEGT. In DNA form, the CDR3 reads TGTGCCAGCAGTGAAGAAGGGGGAAGGGATACGCAGTATTTT. Its protein product is CASSEEGGRDTQYF.

This chain joins TRBV7-2 and TRBJ2-5; 8 positions match TRBD1. CDR3 length: 15 amino acids. Germline trimming cut 5 bases from V and 5 bases from J; bases unmatched to any gene: 10. Germline V gives CDR1 SGHTA, CDR2 FQGNSA. The CDR3 protein is CASSKRTGSQETQYF. The CDR3 nucleotides are TGTGCCAGCAGCAAACGGACAGGGTCTCAGGAGACCCAGTACTTC.

The chain combines TRBV12-5 with TRBJ2-5; 13 positions match TRBD2. CDR1 is LGHNT, CDR2 FRNRAP, per germline. The V gene end was trimmed by 5 bases and the J gene end by 2 bases; junction bases not matched to a gene: 8. The CDR3 is made up of 17 amino acids. CDR3: CASGPGTSGDLQETQYF. CDR3 sequence (DNA): TGTGCTAGTGGTCCCGGGACTAGCGGGGACCTACAAGAGACCCAGTACTTC.

The chain joins TRBV29-1 to TRBJ1-1; 9 positions match TRBD1. Germline CDR1 is SQVTM and CDR2 is ANQGSEA. The CDR3 consists of 13 residues. V was clipped by 7 bases and J by 3 bases; unmatched bases: 6. The CDR3 protein is CSGTTGGDTEAFF. The CDR3 DNA is TGCAGCGGGACGACAGGGGGGGACACTGAAGCTTTCTTT. Drawing the rest from reference TRBV29-1 and TRBJ1-1, the complete variable domain is SAVISQKPSRDICQRGTSLTIQCQVDSQVTMMFWYRQQPGQSLTLIATANQGSEATYESGFVIDKFPISRPNLTFSTLTVSNMSPEDSSIYLCSGTTGGDTEAFFGQGTRLTVV.

The CDR3 sequence: CASSYGLAGDSPVYEQYF. The CDR3 bases are TGTGCCAGCAGTTACGGACTAGCGGGGGATTCCCCCGTCTACGAGCAGTACTTC. The gene calls are TRBV6-2 or TRBV6-3 and TRBJ2-7, with TRBD2 identical over 13 bases. V was clipped by 2 bases and J by 3 bases; unmatched bases: 10. Germline-derived CDR1 and CDR2 are MNHEY and SVGEGT. The CDR3 covers 18 residues.